This is a list of T cell receptor beta chains from one sample in a study of OX40 agonist ivuxolimab in advanced cancers. The table came from immunoSEQ multiplex PCR; TCRdb's copy has only in-frame clones and leaves some out. This table holds about 69,000 clones, 85% to 90% found once. Sequencing was performed on CD4+ or CD8+ T cells sorted from blood, taken in a trial of the OX40 agonist ivuxolimab. The origin of the receptors is an adult with an advanced solid tumor such as melanoma, head and neck, liver or kidney cancer. The conserved cysteine and the conserved F or W are not part of the CDR3 here. The size entry is marked missing in some rows and otherwise reads once, few, many or a size class.

>TRBV14|15|.
ASSQHPALSALGIQY
>TRBV11-2|11|.
ASSSTGLNEQF
>TRBV28|14|.
ASSLWASGRRAYPY
>TRBV5-8|14|.
ASSLRARGYTDTQY
>TRBV11-3|13|few
ASSLDSTGYGGYT
>TRBV6-5|12|once
ASRQGKGTGELF
>TRBV11-2|16|.
ASSLVFGGSSVKNIQY
>TRBV7-3|12|.
ASSLGLAHNEQF
>TRBV20-1|8|few
SASKETQY
>TRBV9|12|.
ASSVVGSLSEQF
>TRBV19|15|.
ASSQKGLGGSTDTQY
>TRBV28|10|.
ASSTYNTEAF
>TRBV7-2|11|.
ASSLGAVYEQY
>TRBV5-4|12|.
ASSLEQGTYEQY
>TRBV10-3|12|.
AITRQGGTGELF
>TRBV5-1|10|.
ASSATNEKLF
>TRBV4-1|14|.
ASSPGFGGHDYGYT
>TRBV6-5|11|.
ASSYEANYGYT
>TRBV7-9|9|few
ASSFGSGAF
>TRBV2|11|once
ASSVSPNTEAF
>TRBV7-7|9|.
ASSLGTEAF
>TRBV5-4|11|.
ATTYRANYGYT
>TRBV11-1|14|.
ASSFRRIAGPDEQF
>TRBV6-5|11|once
ASSLRFGETQY
>TRBV6-5|14|.
ASSYWAGGTQETQY
>TRBV7-9|12|.
ASSLVGWNTEAF
>TRBV10-1|17|few
ASSESTSGRGVHTGELF
>TRBV30|11|.
AWSAMNTGELF
>TRBV4-1|13|few
ASSQEEGGNTEAF
>TRBV29-1|12|.
SVDLAGGPNEQF
>TRBV5-1|13|.
ASSVIGQGTGELF
>TRBV9|16|.
ASSAPGTSGRATDTQY